What follows are 5 T cell receptor beta chains derived from one specimen sequenced in a study of T-cell memory formation after mild COVID-19 (dated by TCRdb to the early 2020s). Library prep was done by 5' RACE. Sequencing relied on an Illumina NovaSeq 6000. TCRdb handled the public reads itself, with Q25 trimming in fastp and clone calling in MiXCR, and kept productive beta chains. Entries that share a CDR3 protein sequence are merged under the most common genes and DNA. This sample is represented by a few hundred thousand distinct CDR3 sequences; around 19% of them were singletons. The top ten clones comprise roughly 20% of the sample. The sample comprised PBMCs or a T cell subset sorted from them (not recorded which). The receptors were gathered from a man between 18 and 29 years old who had mild COVID-19 (a few samples of this study predate the infection). The sample titles of this study are shuffled in the database, so cell type and time point are left out; the donor was told from shared clones.

This clonotype has only a few counts. V and J are TRBV7-8 and TRBJ2-5; D possibly corresponds to TRBD1 (5 bases). The length of the CDR3 is 13 residues. Germline CDR1 is SGHVS and CDR2 is FQNEAQ. The germline V and J ends were trimmed by 5 bases and 9 bases, with 16 bases remaining between them. Written as DNA, the CDR3 is TGTGCCAGCAGCACCGTCGACGGACAATCCCAGTACTTC. Its protein is CASSTVDGQSQYF.

This clonotype was seen more than once but under ten times. This chain joins TRBV7-6 and TRBJ1-1; no reliable D call. CDR1 and CDR2 from the germline V gene are SGHVS and FNYEAQ. The CDR3 sequence is 12 residues long. V lost 5 bases to trimming and J lost 3 bases, with 7 bases between them. The CDR3 coding sequence is TGTGCCAGCAGCGCAGCTGACACTGAAGCTTTCTTT. It codes for CASSAADTEAFF.

This sequence joins TRBV7-9 and TRBJ2-2, with D possibly being TRBD1 (6 bases). This CDR3 is 15 amino acids long. Germline CDR1 SEHNR, CDR2 FQNEAQ (reference sequence). Deletions cut 5 bases from V and 7 bases from J, with 17 bases between. The CDR3 loop reads CASSPRTVWGGELFF. The CDR3 DNA follows: TGTGCCAGCAGCCCGCGGACAGTTTGGGGCGGGGAGCTGTTTTTT.

The table lists this clonotype with a few counts. This chain connects TRBV5-1 to TRBJ2-5; unclear D gene. The germline gives CDR1 SGHRS, CDR2 YFSETQ. The V gene lost 4 bases and the J gene lost 5 bases, with 12 bases spanning the gap. This CDR3 has 13 amino acids. The CDR3 nucleotides are TGCGCCAGCAGCCCAGACCCACGTGAGACCCAGTACTTC. This sequence encodes CASSPDPRETQYF.

V usage is TRBV20-1 and J usage is TRBJ1-1; TRBD1 is a possible D gene (5 bases). The CDR3 is made up of 14 amino acids. Trimming left V 2 bases short and J 0 bases short, with 10 bases between. The V gene's germline CDR1 is DFQATT and CDR2 SNEGSKA (reference sequence). The CDR3 DNA sequence: TGCAGTGCTAGATTTCCAGGGCTGAACACTGAAGCTTTCTTT. Amino acids: CSARFPGLNTEAFF.